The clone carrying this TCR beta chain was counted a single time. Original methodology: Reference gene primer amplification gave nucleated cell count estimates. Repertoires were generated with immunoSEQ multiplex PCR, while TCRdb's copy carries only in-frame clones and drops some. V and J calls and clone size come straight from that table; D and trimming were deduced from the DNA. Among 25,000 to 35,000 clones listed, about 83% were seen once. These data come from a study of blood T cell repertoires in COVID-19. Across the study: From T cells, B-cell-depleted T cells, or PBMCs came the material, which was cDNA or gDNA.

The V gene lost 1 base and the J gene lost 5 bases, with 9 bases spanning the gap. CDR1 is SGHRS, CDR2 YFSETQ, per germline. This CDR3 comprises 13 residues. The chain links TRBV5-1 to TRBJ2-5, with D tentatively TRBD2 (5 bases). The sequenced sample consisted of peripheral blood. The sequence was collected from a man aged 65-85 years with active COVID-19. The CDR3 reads CASSLTPGETQYF. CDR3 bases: TGCGCCAGCAGCTTGACCCCGGGGGAGACCCAGTACTTC.